These 5 T cell receptor beta chains were all obtained from the same sample, sequenced in a study of Ad26.COV2.S vaccination and SARS-CoV-2 variants. The treatment here: 15 to 20 received Ad26.COV2.S at low or high dose, single or two shots; several received placebo; per-sample allocation not given. Each sample was drawn 63 days after the first injection (of vaccine or placebo). The repertoire was sequenced with immunoSEQ multiplex PCR; TCRdb's copy has only in-frame clones and lacks some. There are about 480,000 clones in the sample; around 90% occur only once, and about 13% lies in the top ten. Specimen: peripheral blood, collected in a trial of Ad26.COV2.S vaccine versus placebo. These TCRs come from a person between 18 and 65 years old who received the Ad26.COV2.S COVID-19 vaccine or a placebo.

This chain joins TRBV12-3 or TRBV12-4 and TRBJ1-5; D gene unclear. Trimming shortened V by 2 bases and J by 6 bases, and 5 bases separated the two germline ends. There are 12 residues in the CDR3. CDR3 DNA: TGTGCCAGCAGTTTAAGTCGTCAGCCCCAGCATTTT. Translated, it gives CASSLSRQPQHF.

The chain employs TRBV10-3 and TRBJ2-1; TRBD1 aligns across 7 bases. There are 13 residues in the CDR3. V shed 10 bases, J shed 8 bases, and the junction held 11 bases outside the gene matches. Germline CDR1 is ENHRY and CDR2 is SYGVKD. Written as DNA, the CDR3 is TGTGCCACCCTAAGACAGGGTTCCGATGAGCAGTTCTTC. Its translation is CATLRQGSDEQFF.

This chain uses TRBV30 with TRBJ2-7; 8 positions match TRBD2. Germline V gene lookup returns CDR1 GTSNPN and CDR2 SVGIG (reference sequence). With V trimmed by 0 bases and J by 12 bases, 10 bases remained unmatched. The CDR3 contains 13 residues. The CDR3 is CAWSVLDGRGRYF. The CDR3 DNA reads as TGTGCCTGGAGTGTACTCGACGGGAGGGGACGGTACTTC.

CDR3 in amino acids: CASSYATRQFF. CDR3 DNA: TGTGCCAGCAGTTACGCGACCCGGCAGTTCTTC. The chain has TRBV6-2 or TRBV6-3 and TRBJ2-1; unclear D gene. The germline V gene encodes CDR1 MNHEY and CDR2 SVGEGT. This CDR3 spans 11 amino acids. Trimming removed 2 bases from V and 12 bases from J, with 8 bases in between.

The chain is built from TRBV5-4 and TRBJ1-6, with TRBD1 matching over 8 bases. The trim removed 3 bases at V and 10 bases at J, leaving 6 bases unmatched. CDR3 size: 14 residues. Germline CDR1 is SGHNT and CDR2 is YYREEE (reference sequence). For the CDR3, the DNA is TGTGCCAGCAGCTCTTCAGGGGGCCGCTCACCCCTCCACTTT. Protein: CASSSSGGRSPLHF.